This T cell receptor (beta chain) was documented in a study of beta chain features in type 1 diabetes. This clone has a handful of counts. Its antigen remains unidentified. General study points: In comparison with healthy donors, patients had naive, central memory and Treg TCRB repertoires that appeared more similar. More deletions and fewer insertions at VDJ junctions were seen in type 1 diabetes patients. Any HLA-type effect on TCRB rearrangement remained unresolved here. In all four CD4+ subsets, TCRB CDR3 length was significantly, moderately reduced in type 1 diabetes.

The CDR3 loop spans 11 amino acids. Germline CDR1 is SQVTM and CDR2 is ANQGSEA. V lost 4 bases and J lost 3, with 7 bases in between. As every portion of the isolated RNA was reverse transcribed, the sequencing read expressed TCRB transcripts. Sequenced naive, central memory and regulatory T cell samples produced an average of around 3.5 million reads. The assay was immunoSEQ multiplex PCR, and TCRdb's table has in-frame clones only and misses some. The table shows about 660,000 clones, with over 11% occurring only once. The receptor's source is a man in his late teens or twenties with type 1 diabetes. The gene calls are TRBV29-1 and TRBJ2-7; the D is unclear. Sequencing was done on a sample of naive CD4+ T cells from blood. CDR3 DNA sequence: TGCAGCGTTGCCAGGCGCTACGAGCAGTACTTC. It codes for CSVARRYEQYF.